The entry that follows covers one T cell receptor beta chain sequence. It lacks a known antigen. No quality values exist for individual bases; no much larger clone is one base distant. The CDR3 runs 14 residues from the cysteine to the phenylalanine. Left in the record is the CDR3 DNA by itself, 42 bases read in frame from the first base. In the germline V gene (reference sequence), CDR1 corresponds to LNHDA and CDR2 to SQIVND. V and J lose 3 bases and 0 bases, and a span of 5 bases separates them. The healthy control group was made up of roughly 34 blood donors, and the Finnish Red Cross blood service supplied their buffy coats. All TCR-sequenced material derived from peripheral blood: patient blood samples and healthy donor buffy coats. Ficoll-Hypaque gradient centrifugation was used to isolate peripheral blood mononuclear cells. For the healthy controls, CD4+ cells were obtained from buffy coats by magnetic purification. The Gentra Puregene Cell and Tissue kit was used to extract genomic DNA, and a Qubit 2.0 fluorometer was used to measure the amount of genomic DNA.

These data come from a study of STAT5B mutations in CD4+ large granular lymphocyte leukemia (dated by TCRdb to the early 2020s). With regard to the full study: Among healthy controls, the CDR3 'QG' motif was associated with a particular HLA allele. The study compared the TCRbeta repertoires of patients with CD4+ T-cell large granular lymphocyte leukemia against those of healthy blood donors. Flow cytometry performed on FACSCanto II or FACSVerse showed that the purified fractions had more than 95% purity among lymphocytes. The study at large found these results: TRBV06-family usage was enriched among the top patient clones (8/27) compared with healthy controls (2/35). Data were not HLA-matched; higher clonality in CD4+ versus CD8+ T-LGLL could reflect the relatively small sample size. Compared with healthy CD4+ repertoires, CD4-sorted patient repertoires appeared more clonal, and this difference remained even after the putative leukemic clones were removed. Each patient's main leukemic clonotypes were private, but about 27% of these clonotypes showed up at low frequency in the non-leukemic repertoires of other patients.

The immunoSEQ assay at survey resolution was used to sequence TCRbeta rearrangements from genomic DNA. On the authors' methods: In the TCR sequencing data, the lowest productive clonotype frequency that could be detected was 2.59 x 10-5. Only productive TCRbeta rearrangements, defined as complete and in-frame sequences, were included in the analyses. The clonality of each sample was calculated as Simpson clonality in the immunoSEQ Analyzer version 3.0. Based on frequency, clones were grouped as very rare, small, medium, large (1-20%) or hyperexpanded (>20%). Generation probabilities were estimated with OLGA 1.2.3, V-gene circos plots were made with VDJtools, specificities were looked up in VDJdb, and CDR3 motifs were identified with GLIPH. TCRdb re-hosts the immuneACCESS table, in-frame sequences only. Its copies lack some clones; in the studies checked, an unresolved V gene accounts for under half of them, and the cause for the rest is not known. The V and J calls and the clone size are those of that table, but D and trimming were determined from the DNA. This sample comprises roughly 48,000 clones, around 70% of them detected only once. Less than 2% of the sample rests with the top ten.

The V and J segments used are TRBV19 and TRBJ2-2, with the D gene call left open. Sequenced material: CD4+ T cells from blood buffy coats. The receptor comes from a human donor in good health. The CDR3 in this case is CASSIQANTGELFF. The sequenced DNA is TGTGCCAGTAGTATCCAGGCGAACACCGGGGAGCTGTTTTTT.